The source of this TCR beta chain is a study of blood T cell repertoires in COVID-19. Study context: Acute-phase and convalescent COVID-19 samples originated in the United States, Italy and Spain. In each case, the material was cDNA or gDNA derived from T cells, B-cell-depleted T cells, or PBMCs.

Per the original data handling: Amplification from reference gene primers served as the basis for estimated nucleated cell counts. Sequencing used immunoSEQ multiplex PCR; TCRdb keeps in-frame clones, though not all of them. The DNA was the basis for D and trimming; V, J and clone size are from that table. The sample consists of about 54,000 clones, about four fifths of them appearing once. The germline V gene has CDR1 MDHEN and CDR2 SYDVKM. The length of the CDR3 is 13 residues. Trimming pared 2 bases from V and 2 bases from J, leaving 6 bases between. Sequenced input: peripheral blood. The chain is built from TRBV28 and TRBJ1-2; D is unclear. The sequence was obtained from a woman aged 55-70 years with acute or convalescent COVID-19. The CDR3 is CASSLPGNYGYTF. The DNA of the CDR3 is TGTGCCAGCAGTTTACCCGGGAACTATGGCTACACCTTC.